What follows describes a single TCR beta chain. Antigen: not known. Germline lookup yields CDR1 MNHEY and CDR2 SMNVEV (reference sequence). Trimming took 9 bases from V and 2 from J; bases not matched to a gene: 15. There are 16 residues in the CDR3. Each CDR3 protein is one row after TCRdb ran MiXCR on the RT-PCR reads. The sample carries a few hundred thousand distinct CDR3 sequences, 9% to 15% recorded once. These data are taken from a study of response to subunit inactivated influenza vaccine. Overall study findings and caveats: Seasonal influenza vaccination, on each occasion, was suggested by the authors to recruit few new T cells.

This chain connects TRBV27 to TRBJ2-7, with 8 bases lining up with TRBD2. This clonotype was obtained from a man aged 45-65 years who received an inactivated influenza vaccine. The sample in question was non-naive T cells sorted from PBMCs, obtained 14 to 15 days before vaccination. CDR3 region: CASPMAGGKGTYEQYF. CDR3 sequence (DNA): TGTGCCAGTCCCATGGCGGGGGGAAAGGGGACCTACGAGCAGTACTTC.